This TCR beta chain was sequenced in a study of T cell responses to AZD1222 COVID-19 vaccine. Only in-frame clones appear in the TCRdb table, and some are missing; sequencing was by immunoSEQ multiplex PCR. The top ten clones hold about 2.8% of a sample with 75,000 to 100,000 clones, over 75% of them seen once. This TCR was recovered from an adult in good health. The starting material was peripheral blood, obtained on day 0 of AZD1222 vaccination.

CDR3 sequence: CASSQGWGNNSPLHF. Written as DNA, the CDR3 is TGTGCCAGCAGCCAAGGGTGGGGAAATAATTCACCCCTCCACTTT. The chain has TRBV14 and TRBJ1-6, with D uncertain. Trimming stripped 1 base from V and 5 bases from J, with 9 bases between. The CDR3 consists of 15 residues. Germline V lookup: CDR1 SGHDN, CDR2 FVKESK.